At least ten counts were recorded for the clone carrying this T cell receptor (beta chain). This record comes from a study of T cells in Graves' hyperthyroidism and ophthalmopathy. The investigators amplified TCR beta CDR3 regions from RNA transcripts. When the TCR CDR3 underwent first-round RT-PCR, the HTBI primer set was used. TCRdb redid the calling of the multiplex PCR reads with MiXCR, one entry per CDR3 protein. The sample carries about 420,000 distinct CDR3 sequences, roughly 13% recorded once. This CDR3 is 15 amino acids long. Trimming took 5 bases from V and 5 from J, leaving 16 bases between them. From germline, CDR1 is SGHAT and CDR2 FQNNGV.

The origin of this receptor is a woman aged 18-29 years with Graves' hyperthyroidism. The chain recombines TRBV11-2 with TRBJ2-1; no definite D call. Sequencing was carried out using blood. CDR3 coding DNA: TGTGCCAGCAGCACAAACCTACGACGGGACAATGAGCAGTTCTTC. This sequence encodes CASSTNLRRDNEQFF. The whole variable domain, filled in from reference TRBV11-2 and TRBJ2-1, reads EAGVAQSPRYKIIEKRQSVAFWCNPISGHATLYWYQQILGQGPKLLIQFQNNGVVDDSQLPKDRFSAERLKGVDSTLKIQPAKLEDSAVYLCASSTNLRRDNEQFFGPGTRLTVL.